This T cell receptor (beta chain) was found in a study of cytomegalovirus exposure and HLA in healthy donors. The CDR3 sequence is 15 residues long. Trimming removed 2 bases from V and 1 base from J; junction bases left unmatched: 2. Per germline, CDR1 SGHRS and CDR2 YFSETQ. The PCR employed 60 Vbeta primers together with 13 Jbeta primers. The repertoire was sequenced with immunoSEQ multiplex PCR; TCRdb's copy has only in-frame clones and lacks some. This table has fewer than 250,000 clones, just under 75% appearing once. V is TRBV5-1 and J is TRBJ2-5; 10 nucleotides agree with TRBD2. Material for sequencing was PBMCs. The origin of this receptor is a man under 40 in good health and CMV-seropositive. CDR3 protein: CASSLLAGLQETQYF. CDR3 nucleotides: TGCGCCAGCAGCTTACTAGCGGGGCTCCAAGAGACCCAGTACTTC.